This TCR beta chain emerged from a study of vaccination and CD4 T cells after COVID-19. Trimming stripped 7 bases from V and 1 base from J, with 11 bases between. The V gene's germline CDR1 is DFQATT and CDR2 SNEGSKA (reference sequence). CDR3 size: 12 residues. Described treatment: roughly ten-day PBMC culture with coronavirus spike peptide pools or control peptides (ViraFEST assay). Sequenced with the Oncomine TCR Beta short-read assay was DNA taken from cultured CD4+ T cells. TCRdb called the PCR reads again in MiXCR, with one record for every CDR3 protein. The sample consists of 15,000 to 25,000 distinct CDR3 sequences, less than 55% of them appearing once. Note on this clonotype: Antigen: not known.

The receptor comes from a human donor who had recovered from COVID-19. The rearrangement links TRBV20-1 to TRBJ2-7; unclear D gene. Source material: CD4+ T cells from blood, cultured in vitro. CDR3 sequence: CSVPDQSYEQYF. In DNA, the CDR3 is TGCAGTGTTCCGGACCAATCCTACGAGCAGTACTTC.